This is a list of T cell receptor beta chains from one sample in a study of blood T cell repertoires in COVID-19. Some clones are missing from TCRdb's copy, which holds only in-frame ones; the method was immunoSEQ multiplex PCR. In the table there are 120,000 to 150,000 clones, around four fifths of which are singletons. Sequencing used peripheral blood. Receptor source: a woman in her forties with active or convalescent COVID-19. Each CDR3 is given with its conserved first and last residue. The D gene is left open where the match is weak. Size values are once, few and many counts, or a class for expanded clones, and some rows have none.

d_call | j_call | v_call | clone_size | cdr3_aa | cdr3_nt
- | TRBJ1-5 | TRBV19 | few | CASSIPGKWDQPQHF | TGTGCCAGTAGCATACCAGGGAAATGGGATCAGCCCCAGCATTTT
TRBD1 | TRBJ1-5 | TRBV27 | - | CASSLFGTGPGQPQHF | TGTGCCAGCAGCCTATTTGGGACAGGCCCCGGCCAGCCCCAGCATTTT
- | TRBJ1-2 | TRBV28 | - | CASSIRGSYGYTF | TGTGCCAGCAGTATAAGGGGTAGCTATGGCTACACCTTC
- | TRBJ1-5 | TRBV2 | - | CASTGILNQPQHF | TGTGCCAGCACCGGGATCCTCAATCAGCCCCAGCATTTT
- | TRBJ1-1 | TRBV9 | once | CASSVGHGGQRGRPNDTEAFF | TGTGCCAGCAGCGTAGGCCACGGGGGTCAGAGGGGACGCCCAAATGACACTGAAGCTTTCTTT
- | TRBJ1-1 | TRBV18 | - | CASSPRGGEAFF | TGTGCCAGCTCCCCGAGGGGGGGCGAAGCTTTCTTT
TRBD1 | TRBJ1-6 | TRBV6-5 | - | CASSYMTGVNSPLHF | TGTGCCAGCAGTTATATGACAGGGGTTAATTCACCCCTCCACTTT
TRBD2 | TRBJ2-7 | TRBV18 | - | CASSPRLAGVGEQYF | TGTGCCAGCTCACCACGGCTAGCGGGAGTAGGCGAGCAGTACTTC
TRBD2 | TRBJ2-5 | TRBV9 | - | CASSVRGRGETQYF | TGTGCCAGCAGCGTCAGAGGGAGGGGAGAGACCCAGTACTTC
- | TRBJ2-7 | TRBV19 | - | CASSIAGVTGYEQYF | TGTGCCAGTAGTATAGCGGGGGTGACGGGCTACGAGCAGTACTTC
TRBD2 | TRBJ2-3 | TRBV7-2 | - | CASSQREGRESTDTQYF | TGTGCCAGCAGCCAACGGGAAGGGAGGGAAAGCACAGATACGCAGTATTTT
- | TRBJ1-5 | TRBV6-5 | - | CASSSSGQKYQPQHF | TGTGCCAGCAGTAGCTCAGGACAGAAATATCAGCCCCAGCATTTT
- | TRBJ2-2 | TRBV4-1 | - | CASSLRLGQVGTHTGELFF | TGCGCCAGCAGCCTCCGACTAGGACAGGTCGGGACTCACACCGGGGAGCTGTTTTTT
TRBD1 | TRBJ2-7 | TRBV29-1 | few | CSVEGQGTYEQYF | TGCAGCGTCGAGGGACAGGGGACCTACGAGCAGTACTTC
- | TRBJ1-2 | TRBV5-4 | - | CASSPDRGLYGYTF | TGTGCCAGCAGCCCGGATAGGGGGTTATATGGCTACACCTTC
- | TRBJ1-5 | TRBV5-1 | - | CASSLGEGQPQHF | TGCGCCAGCAGCTTGGGGGAGGGGCAGCCCCAGCATTTT
- | TRBJ1-5 | TRBV6-5 | - | CASSYGSDSNQPQHF | TGTGCCAGCAGTTACGGGAGTGATAGCAATCAGCCCCAGCATTTT
TRBD2 | TRBJ2-2 | TRBV5-1 | - | CASRSPGTSSGELFF | TGCGCCAGCAGATCCCCCGGGACTAGCTCCGGGGAGCTGTTTTTT
TRBD1 | TRBJ1-1 | TRBV3-1/TRBV3-2 | few | CASSLFPMGTGLNTEAFF | TGTGCCAGCAGCCTCTTCCCCATGGGGACAGGGTTGAACACTGAAGCTTTCTTT
TRBD2 | TRBJ2-1 | TRBV10-3 | once | CAISERGGPGQFF | TGTGCCATCAGTGAAAGGGGAGGGCCTGGGCAGTTCTTC
- | TRBJ2-7 | TRBV19 | - | CASSWLASGEQYF | TGTGCCAGTAGTTGGTTAGCCTCTGGCGAGCAGTACTTC
TRBD2 | TRBJ2-7 | TRBV7-2 | - | CASSLDVGSGSYEQYF | TGTGCCAGCAGCTTAGATGTAGGGAGCGGGAGCTACGAGCAGTACTTC
- | TRBJ1-4 | TRBV12-3/TRBV12-4 | - | CASSFYEKLFF | TGTGCCAGCAGTTTCTATGAAAAACTGTTTTTT
- | TRBJ2-7 | TRBV5-1 | - | CASSGGLGAYEQYF | TGCGCCAGCAGCGGGGGACTGGGAGCCTACGAGCAGTACTTC
- | TRBJ1-2 | TRBV30 | once | CAWSFRDKGHYGYTF | TGTGCCTGGAGTTTCCGGGACAAGGGGCACTATGGCTACACCTTC
TRBD1 | TRBJ2-7 | TRBV2 | - | CASRGQGRYYEQYF | TGTGCCAGCAGGGGACAGGGAAGGTACTACGAGCAGTACTTC
- | TRBJ1-1 | TRBV3-1/TRBV3-2 | - | CASSQGFGGRVAFF | TGTGCCAGCAGCCAAGGGTTCGGGGGGCGTGTAGCTTTCTTT